The clone carrying this TCR beta chain was seen more than once but under ten times. What it binds is not known. Trimming removed 1 base at V and 0 bases at J, with 8 bases between. The CDR3 is 15 residues long. Germline CDR1 and CDR2: SGHRS and YFSETQ. These data belong to a study of blood T cells in healthy people across ages. About the research overall: T cells yielded about one barcoded beta molecule per two cells through template switching. General study results and limits: Strong correlation existed between TCR beta diversity and naive T cell percentage. Long-lived and aged donors differed, with more naive CD4+ cells and higher diversity in the long-lived. Across the age range, TCR beta diversity per million T cells fell in a roughly linear way.

Alongside a J-beta primer mix, a sample-barcoded 5' primer served in a second PCR lasting about 7 to 12 cycles. TCRdb analysed the 5' RACE reads with MiXCR anew, one entry per CDR3 protein. In the table there are approximately 1.5 million distinct CDR3 sequences, roughly 32% of which are singletons. The chain links TRBV5-1 to TRBJ2-1; no firm D call. Sequenced: blood. The clonotype was recovered from a woman aged 25-40 years in good health. CDR3 nucleotide sequence: TGCGCCAGCAGCTTGCCTAGGAGCTCCTACAATGAGCAGTTCTTC. Protein sequence: CASSLPRSSYNEQFF. The variable domain in full, with the rest retrieved from reference TRBV5-1 and TRBJ2-1, is KAGVTQTPRYLIKTRGQQVTLSCSPISGHRSVSWYQQTPGQGLQFLFEYFSETQRNKGNFPGRFSGRQFSNSRSEMNVSTLELGDSALYLCASSLPRSSYNEQFFGPGTRLTVL.